This T cell receptor beta chain was obtained from a study of blood T cell repertoires in COVID-19. In the original workflow: Estimated nucleated cell counts came from reference gene primer amplification. This table comes from immunoSEQ multiplex PCR, and its TCRdb copy is limited to in-frame clones, with some not included. V, J and clone size derive from that table, while D and trimming were established from the DNA sequence. Seen here are tens of thousands of clones, 81% observed once, and the top ten hold roughly 40%. Unmatched junction bases numbered 8, after V lost 2 bases and J lost 4 bases. Germline V CDR1 and CDR2: SGHRS, YFSETQ. The CDR3 has 16 residues.

V and J are TRBV5-1 and TRBJ1-4, with 7 bases aligning to TRBD1. This clonotype originated in a man older than 75 with acute or convalescent COVID-19. Sequencing used peripheral blood. The CDR3 DNA reads as TGCGCCAGCAGCTTCCTAACCGGGACAGATAATGAAAAACTGTTTTTT. Amino acids: CASSFLTGTDNEKLFF.